The 8 T cell receptor beta chains given below trace back to one sample, sequenced in a study of human T cells and chemical hapten exposure. Described time point: pre-sensitization, week 0. The treatment is: therapeutic diphenylcyclopropenone sensitization with weekly scalp DPC. Each CDR3 protein gets one entry after TCRdb re-called the RACE reads with MiXCR. In the table there are around 56,000 distinct CDR3 sequences, more than 8% of which are singletons. Sample: whole blood, taken in connection with sensitization to the hapten diphenylcyclopropenone (DPC). The receptors were sampled from a man aged 35 to 55 with alopecia areata. Some clones in this sample may be carry-over from other donors' samples.

The V call is TRBV5-5, the J call TRBJ1-6; D is undetermined. The CDR3 loop spans 15 amino acids. The V and J ends lost 0 bases and 10 bases respectively, with 14 bases between them. The germline CDR1 and CDR2 sequences are SGHKS and YYEKEE (reference sequence). DNA for the CDR3: TGTGCCAGCAGCTTGGCCCAAGGGTTCGGATCACCCCTCCACTTT. The encoded protein is CASSLAQGFGSPLHF.

This clonotype was counted at least ten times. V usage is TRBV7-6 and J usage is TRBJ2-1; D is perhaps TRBD2 (6 bases). The CDR3 extends over 17 amino acids. V lost 5 bases to trimming and J lost 1 base, with 18 bases between them. CDR1 SGHVS and CDR2 FNYEAQ come from the germline V gene. The CDR3 reads CASSPRPGVWSYNEQFF. CDR3 bases: TGTGCCAGCAGCCCGCGTCCGGGAGTCTGGTCCTACAATGAGCAGTTCTTC.

This clonotype showed up many times. V and J are TRBV29-1 and TRBJ2-2; D gene unclear. This CDR3 region has 13 residues. The V gene lost 5 bases and the J gene lost 0 bases, with 7 bases spanning the gap. Germline V CDR1 and CDR2: SQVTM, ANQGSEA. CDR3 region: CSVLLTNTGELFF. CDR3 DNA: TGCAGCGTTCTCCTTACGAACACCGGGGAGCTGTTTTTT.

This clonotype has just a few counts. The gene calls are TRBV7-8 and TRBJ1-1; TRBD1 is a possible D gene (6 bases). This CDR3 is built from 13 residues. Germline V lookup: CDR1 SGHVS, CDR2 FQNEAQ. Trimming left V 2 bases short and J 7 bases short, with 11 bases between. The CDR3 DNA sequence: TGTGCCAGCAGCTTACCGACAGGTCGTGAAGCTTTCTTT. Translated: CASSLPTGREAFF.

The chain links TRBV28 to TRBJ2-7, with 9 bases fitting TRBD2. CDR3 length equals 14 residues. Trimming cost V 5 bases and J 5 bases; bases outside gene matches: 7. CDR1 MDHEN and CDR2 SYDVKM come from the germline V gene. CDR3 in DNA: TGTGCCAGCAGTCCGGGACTAGCCGGGGACGAGCAGTACTTC. It translates to CASSPGLAGDEQYF.

This clonotype was seen repeatedly, ten times or more. CDR3 bases: TGCGCCAGCAGCACCGGGACAGGCCGGGCCTACGAGCAGTACTTC. Translating it yields CASSTGTGRAYEQYF. This sequence joins TRBV4-1 and TRBJ2-7, with 8 bases that match TRBD1. Per the germline V gene, CDR1 is MGHRA and CDR2 is YSYEKL. The length of the CDR3 is 15 residues. Losses at the gene ends were 5 bases for V and 2 bases for J; bases not matched to a gene: 8.

This clonotype was found a few times. This sequence joins TRBV12-3 or TRBV12-4 and TRBJ2-1; 7 nucleotides align to TRBD2. The V segment lost 2 bases and the J segment 7 bases; nucleotides outside the gene matches: 2. This CDR3 has 13 amino acids. The CDR3 region is CASSLHSGNEQFF. CDR3 DNA: TGTGCCAGCAGTTTACATAGCGGGAATGAGCAGTTCTTC.

At least ten counts were recorded for this clonotype. V gene TRBV20-1 combines with J gene TRBJ2-7; a possible D gene is TRBD2 (5 bases). The CDR3 has 13 amino acids. The V gene's germline CDR1 is DFQATT and CDR2 SNEGSKA (reference sequence). The V end lost 5 bases, the J end lost 5 bases, and 16 bases lay between the germline ends. In DNA, the CDR3 is TGCAGTGCTGGGGAGCTAGTAGTCGACGAGCAGTACTTC. Translation: CSAGELVVDEQYF.